Listed below are T cell receptor beta chains from one sample, sequenced in a study of post-analysis software for immune sequencing data. TCRdb reanalysed the PCR reads using MiXCR and keeps one entry per CDR3 protein. The sample includes about 800,000 distinct CDR3 sequences, around 27% of them seen just once. The sequenced sample consisted of blood. These receptors were taken from a girl between 10 and 17 years old with multiple sclerosis. The CDR3 runs from the conserved cysteine through the conserved F or W. The D gene is left open where the match is weak.

v_call | d_call | cdr3_length | cdr3_aa
TRBV20-1 | . | 14 | CSALEGTLNTEAFF
TRBV7-2 | TRBD2 | 16 | CASSLPGTSGGETQYF
TRBV5-1 | . | 15 | CASSFPGLTTDTQYF
TRBV28 | TRBD2 | 15 | CASSFVSGRVYEQYF
TRBV10-3 | . | 14 | CAAKGLLSGNTIYF
TRBV7-9 | . | 16 | CASSLAGLIAKNIQYF
TRBV20-1 | . | 16 | CSARDRRDIYPETQYF
TRBV7-2 | TRBD2 | 13 | CASSLGTRDEQFF
TRBV29-1 | . | 14 | CSVKWGVSTDTQYF
TRBV9 | TRBD2 | 15 | CASSVGQRGSDTQYF
TRBV9 | . | 16 | CASSVGGAWGNEKLFF
TRBV29-1 | . | 14 | CSVERGIATDTQYF
TRBV20-1 | . | 15 | CSAPGETTSYNEQFF
TRBV7-9 | . | 13 | CASSSWGGEGYTF
TRBV7-2 | . | 13 | CASAKPGAAPQHF
TRBV20-1 | . | 15 | CSARVGGTSTDTQYF
TRBV6-1 | . | 16 | CASSEERIGFEETQYF
TRBV10-3 | TRBD1 | 15 | CAIRPGQGNSYEQYF
TRBV3-1 | . | 15 | CASSQGGMYQDTQYF
TRBV5-4 | . | 14 | CASSLDWALTEAFF
TRBV5-6 | . | 18 | CASGLDGETGQLKETQYF
TRBV5-6 | TRBD2 | 16 | CASSIQGPSGMETQYF
TRBV20-1 | . | 12 | CSASGTGCGYTF
TRBV20-1 | . | 15 | CSARFTDLGTDTQYF
TRBV29-1 | . | 11 | CSVETRETQYF
TRBV12-3/TRBV12-4 | . | 15 | CTSSLGGSGANVLTF
TRBV11-2 | . | 13 | CASSYTRSDTQYF
TRBV2 | TRBD2 | 15 | CASSEGGRATNEQFF
TRBV20-1 | . | 10 | CSAAWLEQFF
TRBV5-1 | TRBD1 | 16 | CASSPGGTGSVYGYTF
TRBV5-1 | . | 12 | CASISDYNEQYF
TRBV6-2/TRBV6-3 | TRBD1 | 15 | CASSSTGVVFYEQYF
TRBV4-3 | . | 14 | CASSQVTVGTEAFF
TRBV4-2 | . | 12 | CASSPRDDTQYF
TRBV4-2 | . | 16 | CASSQVGVGAKNIQYF
TRBV5-1 | TRBD1 | 18 | CASSLSLTGAKNTGELFF
TRBV7-2 | . | 14 | CASSEGLGTYEQYF
TRBV29-1 | . | 14 | CSVALELVYNEQFF
TRBV20-1 | . | 14 | CSARKDRAYNEQFF
TRBV6-5 | TRBD2 | 15 | CASSYSARAGKTQYF
TRBV10-1 | . | 18 | CASSDRRPWTPSYNEQFF
TRBV15 | TRBD1 | 15 | CATSSSNRGWETQYF
TRBV24-1 | . | 12 | CATSDPGRGYTF
TRBV7-9 | . | 16 | CASSFPPRRGGRKAFF
TRBV7-9 | . | 12 | CASSLASGLEFF
TRBV4-3 | . | 15 | CASSRLFTGGYEQFF
TRBV29-1 | . | 11 | CSVVPRAEVFF
TRBV10-3 | TRBD1 | 14 | CAIQPAGGRTEAFF
TRBV29-1 | TRBD1 | 14 | CSVIGDSTRYEQYF
TRBV11-2 | . | 14 | CASSYTRVLGGAFF